Listed here are 26 T cell receptor beta chains from one sample, sequenced in a study of blood T cell repertoires in COVID-19 (dated by TCRdb to 2018 to 2020). Libraries were prepared through the immunoSEQ multiplex PCR assay. TCRdb obtained this table from immuneACCESS and retained in-frame rearrangements with V and J assigned. These tables miss some clones; where compared with another copy, unresolved V genes account for less than half of the shortfall, and the remainder is unexplained. This sample gives 250,000 to 300,000 clones in total; around 84% of them show up just once. The ten largest clones take up 4.1% of the sample. Sequences were obtained from PBMCs or T cells enriched from blood (not recorded which). The source is a man aged 25-40 years with acute COVID-19.

The J gene is TRBJ1-2, the V gene TRBV3-1 (or the pseudogene TRBV3-2); D remains unclear. Trimming took off 4 bases at V and 2 bases at J, with 17 bases between the two ends. Per germline, CDR1 LGHDT and CDR2 YNNKEL (reference sequence). The CDR3 length is 16 residues. DNA for the CDR3: TGTGCCAGCAGCCCACGTAATCAACTTAGCAACTATGGCTACACCTTC. It codes for CASSPRNQLSNYGYTF.

This chain uses TRBV6-2 or TRBV6-3 with TRBJ2-7, with D maybe TRBD1 (6 bases). CDR3 length equals 13 residues. The germline V gene encodes CDR1 MNHEY and CDR2 SVGEGT. V lost 1 base and J lost 6, with 10 bases in between. DNA for the CDR3: TGTGCCAGCAGTTACTACAGCAGGGGCGAGCAGTACGTC. It is translated as CASSYYSRGEQYV.

The chain employs TRBV6-5 and TRBJ1-1, with D uncertain. This CDR3 is 11 amino acids long. V was shortened by 6 bases and J by 7 bases, with 9 bases between the two germline ends. Germline values: CDR1 MNHEY, CDR2 SVGAGI. CDR3 coding DNA: TGTGCCAGCAGGACACAGTATGAAGCTTTCTTT. Translating it yields CASRTQYEAFF.

The chain has TRBV24-1 and TRBJ2-5; TRBD2 matches at 7 bases. Germline V CDR1 and CDR2: KGHDR, SFDVKD. After removal of 2 bases from V and 7 bases from J, the junction contained 6 bases not matched to a gene. CDR3 length equals 14 residues. The chain's CDR3 is CATSDSAGTGTQYF. CDR3 sequence (DNA): TGTGCCACCAGTGATTCAGCGGGGACGGGGACCCAGTACTTC.

This sequence joins TRBV7-2 and TRBJ2-3; D perhaps matches TRBD2 (6 bases). CDR1 is SGHTA, CDR2 FQGNSA, per germline. Trimming removed 4 bases from V and 6 bases from J, with 14 bases in between. The CDR3 runs 14 residues. As DNA, the CDR3 is TGTGCCAGCAGCTCCGCTTGGGGGGACGATACGCAGTATTTT. The encoded protein is CASSSAWGDDTQYF.

The rearrangement joins TRBV19 to TRBJ2-7; 8 bases map to TRBD2. J gave up 3 bases and V 7 bases, and 14 bases lay outside the gene matches. The CDR3 contains 16 residues. Germline V gene sequence: CDR1 LNHDA, CDR2 SQIVND (reference sequence). The DNA for the CDR3 is TGTGCCAGTATCAACCCGGGGGGGGAAGGGTACTACGAGCAGTACGTC. Its protein product is CASINPGGEGYYEQYV.

The J gene is TRBJ2-5, the V gene TRBV7-2, with TRBD1 matching over 9 bases. The V and J ends lost 3 bases and 7 bases, in that order; junction bases with no gene match: 3. CDR1 SGHTA and CDR2 FQGNSA come from the germline V gene. There are 13 residues in the CDR3. This chain's CDR3 is CASSLDRGMTQYF. The DNA for the CDR3 is TGTGCCAGCAGCTTGGACAGGGGAATGACCCAGTACTTC.

This clone has more than one count but fewer than ten. Here the CDR3 DNA reads TGTGCCAGCAGCCCGTGGGGGGAGTCGCCTGAAGCTTTCTTT. The encoded protein is CASSPWGESPEAFF. The rearrangement uses TRBV7-9 and TRBJ1-1; possibly TRBD1 for D (5 bases). The germline V gene encodes CDR1 SEHNR and CDR2 FQNEAQ (reference sequence). The CDR3 is made up of 14 amino acids. V was cut by 5 bases and J by 6 bases, with 16 bases left in between.

This chain joins TRBV9 and TRBJ1-1; D is ambiguous. Germline assignment: CDR1 SGDLS and CDR2 YYNGEE. Trimming shortened V by 2 bases and J by 5 bases, and 16 bases separated the two germline ends. This CDR3 spans 15 amino acids. The CDR3 region has the DNA TGTGCCAGCAGCGTTCGAATAGGGAGTTCGACTGAAGCTTTCTTT. Protein product: CASSVRIGSSTEAFF.

This chain connects TRBV7-9 to TRBJ2-6; TRBD1 is a possible D gene (5 bases). Germline V CDR1 and CDR2: SEHNR, FQNEAQ (reference sequence). The CDR3 runs 15 residues. V lost 3 bases, J lost 6 bases, and 12 bases lay in between. CDR3 DNA: TGTGCCAGCAGCTTCCCGACAGACCCGGCCAACGTCCTGACTTTC. Residues: CASSFPTDPANVLTF.

This chain links TRBV15 with TRBJ2-1, with 7 positions matching TRBD2. The CDR3 has 14 residues. Per germline, CDR1 LNHNV and CDR2 YYDKDF (reference sequence). V gave up 7 bases and J gave up 9 bases; unmatched junction bases: 12. CDR3 residues: CATNTGGRPTEQFF. CDR3 nucleotides: TGTGCCACCAATACGGGAGGCCGTCCTACTGAGCAGTTCTTC.

The chain is built from TRBV24-1 and TRBJ2-3; 12 bases map to TRBD2. The CDR3 loop spans 16 amino acids. Unmatched junction bases numbered 8, after V lost 4 bases and J lost 7 bases. The germline CDR1 and CDR2 sequences are KGHDR and SFDVKD. The CDR3 DNA reads TGTGCCACCAGTGACCGACTAGCGGGAGTTCTGAATACGCAGTATTTT. This sequence encodes CATSDRLAGVLNTQYF.

The CDR3: CASSSEAGSYNEQFF. The CDR3 nucleotides are TGTGCCAGCAGCTCCGAGGCAGGGTCCTACAATGAGCAGTTCTTC. The genes are TRBV7-7 and TRBJ2-1; possible D gene TRBD1, 5 bases. CDR1 is SSHAT, CDR2 FNYEAQ, per germline (reference sequence). The CDR3 contains 15 residues. V gave up 4 bases and J gave up 1 base, with 11 bases separating them.

The chain uses TRBV7-3 and TRBJ2-2, with D hard to call. V was pared by 6 bases and J by 1 base, with 9 bases between. The V gene's germline CDR1 is SGHTA and CDR2 FQGTGA. The CDR3 spans 14 residues. The DNA of the CDR3 is TGTGCCAGCAGTAAAAACAGGAACACCGGGGAGCTGTTTTTT. It specifies CASSKNRNTGELFF. Full variable domain (rest looked up from reference TRBV7-3 and TRBJ2-2): GAGVSQTPSNKVTEKGKYVELRCDPISGHTALYWYRQSLGQGPEFLIYFQGTGAADDSGLPNDRFFAVRPEGSVSTLKIQRTERGDSAVYLCASSKNRNTGELFFGEGSRLTVL.

This chain links TRBV29-1 with TRBJ2-2; D remains ambiguous. Germline loops: CDR1 SQVTM, CDR2 ANQGSEA. The CDR3 has 13 amino acids. The V gene lost 7 bases and the J gene lost 6 bases, with 15 bases spanning the gap. The CDR3 loop reads CSASTGGPGELFF. CDR3 sequence (DNA): TGCAGCGCCTCAACGGGTGGTCCCGGGGAGCTGTTTTTT.

The chain carries TRBV5-5 and TRBJ2-3; 7 nucleotides line up with TRBD1. CDR1 SGHKS and CDR2 YYEKEE come from the germline V gene (reference sequence). The CDR3 has 17 amino acids. V lost 0 bases and J lost 0; bases outside the gene matches: 7. As DNA, the CDR3 is TGTGCCAGCAGCTTGGCCGGGACAGCCTTTAGCACAGATACGCAGTATTTT. Protein: CASSLAGTAFSTDTQYF.

The gene calls are TRBV5-1 and TRBJ2-5, with 7 bases that match TRBD1. Per germline, CDR1 SGHRS and CDR2 YFSETQ. With 3 bases clipped from V and 3 bases from J, the junction kept 8 bases outside the gene matches. This CDR3 has 15 amino acids. Here the CDR3 DNA reads TGCGCCAGCAGCTCGAATCCCGGACAGGAAGAGACCCAGTACTTC. Its translation: CASSSNPGQEETQYF.

The chain carries TRBV7-2 and TRBJ2-7, with TRBD1 identical over 10 bases. The CDR3 totals 15 residues. The germline V gene encodes CDR1 SGHTA and CDR2 FQGNSA. J lost 2 bases, V lost 4 bases, and 5 bases had no gene match. CDR3 region: CASSSGQGGTYEQYV. The CDR3, as DNA: TGTGCCAGCAGCTCCGGACAGGGGGGAACCTACGAGCAGTACGTC.

This chain uses TRBV5-1 with TRBJ1-5, with D tentatively TRBD1 (5 bases). V was trimmed by 4 bases and J by 2 bases, leaving 16 bases between them. Germline-derived CDR1 and CDR2 are SGHRS and YFSETQ. The CDR3 is made up of 16 amino acids. The CDR3 DNA follows: TGCGCCAGCAGCCTCTCCCCGGGGGAAGGCAATCAGCCCCAGCATTTT. Encoded protein: CASSLSPGEGNQPQHF.

This sequence joins TRBV6-2 or TRBV6-3 and TRBJ2-7; 10 bases map to TRBD1. Germline V lookup: CDR1 MNHEY, CDR2 SVGEGT. J was trimmed by 11 bases and V by 6 bases; bases with no gene match: 16. The CDR3 is 15 residues long. The CDR3 DNA sequence: TGTGCCAGCAGCACTGGGACAGGGGCGACTAATATGGAGTACGTC. Encoded protein: CASSTGTGATNMEYV.

This clone was detected many times. This sequence joins TRBV11-3 and TRBJ2-1; 11 bases match TRBD2. The germline V gene has CDR1 SGHNT and CDR2 YENEEA. The CDR3 length is 16 residues. Trimming took 4 bases from V and 5 from J; bases not matched to a gene: 7. CDR3 region: CASSSSGTSGHNEQFF. For the CDR3, the DNA is TGTGCCAGCAGCTCCTCCGGGACTAGCGGTCACAATGAGCAGTTCTTC. Based on the CDR3 plus reference TRBV11-3 and TRBJ2-1, the full variable domain is EAGVVQSPRYKIIEKKQPVAFWCNPISGHNTLYWYLQNLGQGPELLIRYENEEAVDDSQLPKDRFSAERLKGVDSTLKIQPAELGDSAVYLCASSSSGTSGHNEQFFGPGTRLTVL.

The chain uses TRBV7-2 and TRBJ2-4; possibly TRBD2 for D (5 bases). Germline V gene sequence: CDR1 SGHTA, CDR2 FQGNSA. The CDR3 is 15 residues long. V was shortened by 6 bases and J by 8 bases, with 20 bases between the two germline ends. The CDR3 protein is CASRLTRLLGDIQYF. CDR3 sequence (DNA): TGTGCCAGCAGACTTACTCGACTCCTCGGGGACATTCAGTACTTC.

The V gene is TRBV11-3, the J gene TRBJ1-1, with TRBD1 as a possible D gene (5 bases). Germline lookup yields CDR1 SGHNT and CDR2 YENEEA. With 6 bases removed from V and 6 bases from J, the gap between germline ends came to 8 bases. This CDR3 has 11 residues. CDR3 coding DNA: TGTGCCAGCAGTTCGGGGGCTGAAGCTTTCTTT. It specifies CASSSGAEAFF.

The table lists this clone with a few counts. The V call is TRBV9, the J call TRBJ1-1, with D perhaps TRBD1 (5 bases). Trimming shortened V by 4 bases and J by 6 bases, and 16 bases separated the two germline ends. From germline, CDR1 is SGDLS and CDR2 YYNGEE. This CDR3 has 14 residues. The CDR3 DNA follows: TGTGCCAGCAGCCCCCCTCGTGGGGCCGCTGAAGCTTTCTTT. Translation gives CASSPPRGAAEAFF.

The V call is TRBV11-2, the J call TRBJ2-3, with D possibly matching TRBD2 (6 bases). CDR3 length equals 16 residues. Germline V CDR1 and CDR2: SGHAT, FQNNGV. V lost 6 bases, J lost 4 bases, and 20 bases lay in between. DNA of the CDR3: TGTGCCAGCAGTACGGGGACTGGGGGAGCCCCAGATACGCAGTATTTT. It encodes CASSTGTGGAPDTQYF.

The rearrangement joins TRBV11-2 to TRBJ2-7; 9 bases line up with TRBD1. The CDR3 has 13 amino acids. The V and J ends lost 5 bases and 4 bases, in that order; junction bases with no gene match: 3. CDR1 is SGHAT, CDR2 FQNNGV, per germline. Written as DNA, the CDR3 is TGTGCCAGCAGCGCCGACAGGGGGTACGAGCAGTACGTC. It specifies CASSADRGYEQYV.